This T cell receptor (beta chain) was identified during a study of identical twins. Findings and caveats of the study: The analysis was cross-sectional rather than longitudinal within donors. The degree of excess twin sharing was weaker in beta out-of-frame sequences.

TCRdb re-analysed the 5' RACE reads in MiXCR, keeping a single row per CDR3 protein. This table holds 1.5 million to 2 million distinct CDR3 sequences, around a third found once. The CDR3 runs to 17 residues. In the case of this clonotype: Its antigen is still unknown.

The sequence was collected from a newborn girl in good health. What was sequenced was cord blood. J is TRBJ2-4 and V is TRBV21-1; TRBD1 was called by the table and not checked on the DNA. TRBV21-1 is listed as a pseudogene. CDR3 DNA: TGTGCCAGCAGCAAAGGAGGGACCGGACTAGCCAAAAACATTCAGTACTTC. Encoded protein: CASSKGGTGLAKNIQYF.